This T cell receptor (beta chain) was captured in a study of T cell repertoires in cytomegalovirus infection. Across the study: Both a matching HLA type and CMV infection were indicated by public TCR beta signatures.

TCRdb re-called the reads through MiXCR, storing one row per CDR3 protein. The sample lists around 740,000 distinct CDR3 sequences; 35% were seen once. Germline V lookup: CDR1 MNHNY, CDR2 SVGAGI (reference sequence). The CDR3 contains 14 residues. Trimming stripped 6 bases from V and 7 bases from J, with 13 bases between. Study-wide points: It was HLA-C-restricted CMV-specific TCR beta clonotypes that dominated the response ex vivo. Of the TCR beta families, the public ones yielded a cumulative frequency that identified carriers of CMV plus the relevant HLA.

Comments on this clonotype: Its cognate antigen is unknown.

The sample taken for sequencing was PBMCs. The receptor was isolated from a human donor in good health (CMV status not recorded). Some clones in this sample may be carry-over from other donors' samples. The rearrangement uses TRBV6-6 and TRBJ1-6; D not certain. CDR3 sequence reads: CASSHSLRNSPLHF. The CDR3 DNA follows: TGTGCCAGCAGCCATTCGCTACGGAATTCACCCCTCCACTTT.